The 32 T cell receptor beta chains presented below share a single source sample, sequenced in a study of cytomegalovirus exposure and HLA in healthy donors. The PCR was carried out with 60 Vbeta primers and 13 Jbeta primers. Libraries were prepared by immunoSEQ multiplex PCR; TCRdb keeps only in-frame clonotypes and omits some of them. The sample yields approximately 180,000 clones, roughly 73% seen once. The sample consisted of PBMCs. These receptors all stem from a woman aged 30 to 39 in good health and CMV-seronegative.

This clone has just a few counts. The chain combines TRBV19 with TRBJ1-1; 8 bases fit TRBD1. Germline V gives CDR1 LNHDA, CDR2 SQIVND (reference sequence). This CDR3 spans 15 amino acids. V gave up 6 bases and J gave up 3 bases; unmatched junction bases: 9. CDR3 sequence reads: CASRGQGARYTEAFF. CDR3 DNA sequence: TGTGCCAGTAGGGGCCAGGGGGCAAGGTACACTGAAGCTTTCTTT.

This clone was picked up a small number of times. V usage is TRBV9 and J usage is TRBJ2-7; 9 bases are shared with TRBD1. Trimming took 0 bases from V and 5 from J; bases not matched to a gene: 6. The CDR3 has 15 residues. Per the germline V gene, CDR1 is SGDLS and CDR2 is YYNGEE. The CDR3 protein is CASSVGGQGVHEQYF. CDR3 coding DNA: TGTGCCAGCAGCGTAGGGGGACAGGGTGTTCACGAGCAGTACTTC. The full variable domain, with the rest looked up from reference TRBV9 and TRBJ2-7, is DSGVTQTPKHLITATGQRVTLRCSPRSGDLSVYWYQQSLDQGLQFLIQYYNGEERAKGNILERFSAQQFPDLHSELNLSSLELGDSALYFCASSVGGQGVHEQYFGPGTRLTVT.

This chain uses TRBV5-1 with TRBJ2-7, with a weak D call TRBD2 (5 bases). CDR1 SGHRS and CDR2 YFSETQ come from the germline V gene. The CDR3 length is 13 residues. The ends were cut back, 4 bases at V and 5 bases at J, with 13 bases in the middle. This CDR3 is CASSPGGRHEQYF. For the CDR3, the DNA is TGCGCCAGCAGCCCAGGAGGAAGGCACGAGCAGTACTTC.

The V call is TRBV29-1, the J call TRBJ2-1; the D is unclear. The CDR3 runs to 13 residues. V dropped 1 base and J dropped 8 bases, with 12 bases sitting between them. The germline V gene has CDR1 SQVTM and CDR2 ANQGSEA. The CDR3 bases are TGCAGCGTTGAAGGTATCTTGGCGGATGAGCAGTTCTTC. It translates to CSVEGILADEQFF.

As to this clone: The junction does not match germline at one end; this may be a read error. The V call is TRBV7-9, the J call TRBJ2-7; the match to TRBD2 covers 10 bases. This CDR3 has 15 residues. Looked up from germline, CDR1 is SEHNR and CDR2 is FQNEAQ (reference sequence). CDR3 nucleotide sequence: TGTTCCAGCAGCTACCGGACTAGCGGCGACGACGAGCAGTACTTC. This sequence encodes CSSSYRTSGDDEQYF.

This rearrangement joins TRBV4-3 to TRBJ2-5; 8 bases align to TRBD2. Germline-derived CDR1 and CDR2 are LGHNA and YSLEER. With V trimmed by 5 bases and J by 4 bases, 9 bases remained unmatched. CDR3 length: 15 amino acids. The CDR3 sequence is CASSSSSGSRETQYF. CDR3 in DNA: TGCGCCAGCAGCTCCTCTAGCGGGTCCCGAGAGACCCAGTACTTC.

Remarks on this clone: The germline gene is not matched at one end of the junction; a read error may be the cause. The chain carries TRBV4-1 and TRBJ2-5; TRBD2 agrees at 7 bases. The J call may be mistaken, given a closer DNA end match to TRBJ2-7. CDR3 size: 15 residues. Germline CDR1 reads MGHRA; CDR2 reads YSYEKL. CDR3 bases: TGCGCCAGCAGCCAAGCTGGACTAGTCTCCGACGAGCAGTACTTC. Protein sequence: CASSQAGLVSDEQYF.

The CDR3 sequence: CSASRGGYTF. Written as DNA, the CDR3 is TGCAGTGCTAGCCGAGGGGGCTACACCTTC. V and J are TRBV20-1 and TRBJ1-2; D not resolved. The germline V gene has CDR1 DFQATT and CDR2 SNEGSKA (reference sequence). V lost 3 bases, J lost 8 bases, and 7 bases lay in between. The CDR3 consists of 10 residues.

This sequence joins TRBV5-8 and TRBJ2-7; possible D gene TRBD2, 5 bases. CDR1 is SGHTS and CDR2 is YDEGEE in the germline V gene. The CDR3 runs to 14 residues. V lost 2 bases, J lost 2 bases, and 11 bases lay in between. CDR3 region: CASSLEGSPYEQYF. Written as DNA, the CDR3 is TGTGCCAGCAGCTTAGAGGGAAGCCCCTACGAGCAGTACTTC.

This clone was observed once. The genes are TRBV5-1 and TRBJ2-5, with 9 nucleotides matching TRBD2. The CDR3 contains 15 residues. Germline V gene lookup returns CDR1 SGHRS and CDR2 YFSETQ. Trimming cost V 0 bases and J 5 bases; bases outside gene matches: 5. This chain's CDR3 is CASSLVAGEVETQYF. CDR3 DNA sequence: TGCGCCAGCAGCTTGGTAGCGGGGGAGGTCGAGACCCAGTACTTC.

The chain has TRBV5-1 and TRBJ2-2; D possibly corresponds to TRBD1 (6 bases). V gave up 0 bases and J gave up 7 bases, with 16 bases separating them. The CDR3 is 16 residues long. The V gene's germline CDR1 is SGHRS and CDR2 YFSETQ. The CDR3 here is CASSLGLQGTIGELFF. In nucleotides, the CDR3 is TGCGCCAGCAGCTTGGGTTTGCAGGGGACAATCGGGGAGCTGTTTTTT.

The chain combines TRBV6-6 with TRBJ1-1; TRBD1 matches 7 bases. V lost 6 bases and J lost 5; bases outside the gene matches: 6. This CDR3 has 13 residues. Germline CDR1 MNHNY, CDR2 SVGAGI (reference sequence). In nucleotides, the CDR3 is TGTGCCAGCAGAACAGGGGATGGGACTGAAGCTTTCTTT. Translated: CASRTGDGTEAFF.

This clone was seen only a few times. The chain combines TRBV7-9 with TRBJ2-4; maybe TRBD1 (6 bases). This CDR3 has 13 amino acids. CDR1 SEHNR and CDR2 FQNEAQ come from the germline V gene (reference sequence). V was shortened by 5 bases and J by 7 bases, with 12 bases between the two germline ends. CDR3 nucleotides: TGTGCCAGCAGCCCGGGACAAGGTAACATTCAGTACTTC. Translation gives CASSPGQGNIQYF. The full variable domain, in which reference TRBV7-9 and TRBJ2-4 provide the parts outside the CDR3, is DTGVSQNPRHKITKRGQNVTFRCDPISEHNRLYWYRQTLGQGPEFLTYFQNEAQLEKSRLLSDRFSAERPKGSFSTLEIQRTEQGDSAMYLCASSPGQGNIQYFGAGTRLSVL.

This sequence joins TRBV4-1 and TRBJ2-7; unclear D gene. The CDR3 is 12 residues long. Germline assignment: CDR1 MGHRA and CDR2 YSYEKL. V was clipped by 1 base and J by 7 bases, with 8 bases between them. The CDR3 loop is CASSQGPREQYF. DNA for the CDR3: TGCGCCAGCAGCCAAGGGCCACGTGAGCAGTACTTC.

There are a few counts of this clone. This rearrangement joins TRBV5-1 to TRBJ2-7; TRBD1 agrees at 8 bases. Germline CDR1 and CDR2: SGHRS and YFSETQ. The V gene end was trimmed by 4 bases and the J gene end by 3 bases; junction bases not matched to a gene: 12. The CDR3 has 16 residues. This chain's CDR3 is CASSLKTGDSSYEQYF. In nucleotides, the CDR3 is TGCGCCAGCAGCCTCAAGACAGGGGACAGTAGCTACGAGCAGTACTTC.

This sequence joins TRBV19 and TRBJ1-3; D remains unclear. Germline CDR1 is LNHDA and CDR2 is SQIVND (reference sequence). The CDR3 sequence is 18 residues long. Trimming took 4 bases from V and 0 from J, leaving 19 bases between them. The CDR3 region is CASSKHGNQRSSGNTIYF. The CDR3 DNA reads as TGTGCCAGTAGTAAACACGGCAATCAAAGGAGCTCTGGAAACACCATATATTTT.

The genes are TRBV5-1 and TRBJ2-2; 8 bases align to TRBD1. Germline-derived CDR1 and CDR2 are SGHRS and YFSETQ. CDR3 size: 15 residues. With V trimmed by 4 bases and J by 5 bases, 7 bases remained unmatched. CDR3 loop: CASSLQDRETGELFF. CDR3 nucleotide sequence: TGCGCCAGCAGCCTTCAGGACAGGGAGACCGGGGAGCTGTTTTTT. Variable domain in full (rest from reference TRBV5-1 and TRBJ2-2): KAGVTQTPRYLIKTRGQQVTLSCSPISGHRSVSWYQQTPGQGLQFLFEYFSETQRNKGNFPGRFSGRQFSNSRSEMNVSTLELGDSALYLCASSLQDRETGELFFGEGSRLTVL.

This chain connects TRBV29-1 to TRBJ2-3; TRBD2 agrees at 8 bases. Looked up from germline, CDR1 is SQVTM and CDR2 is ANQGSEA. The CDR3 runs to 15 residues. The CDR3 sequence: CASTSGRILGDTQYF. For the CDR3, the DNA is TGCGCAAGCACCAGCGGGAGAATATTGGGAGATACGCAGTATTTT.

V is TRBV6-1 and J is TRBJ1-1; D may be TRBD1 (5 bases). CDR3 length equals 13 residues. In germline, CDR1 is MNHNS, CDR2 SASEGT. V shed 4 bases and J shed 6 bases, with 12 bases lying between them. The CDR3 is CASSVTREAEAFF. CDR3 nucleotides: TGTGCCAGCAGTGTTACCAGGGAAGCTGAAGCTTTCTTT.

V usage is TRBV5-1 and J usage is TRBJ2-7; D is ambiguous. Germline V lookup: CDR1 SGHRS, CDR2 YFSETQ. The CDR3 runs 15 residues. Trimming took off 3 bases at V and 0 bases at J, with 13 bases between the two ends. CDR3 bases: TGCGCCAGCAGCTCGGTGGGTCGGAGCTCCTACGAGCAGTACTTC. It translates to CASSSVGRSSYEQYF. Variable domain in full (rest from reference TRBV5-1 and TRBJ2-7): KAGVTQTPRYLIKTRGQQVTLSCSPISGHRSVSWYQQTPGQGLQFLFEYFSETQRNKGNFPGRFSGRQFSNSRSEMNVSTLELGDSALYLCASSSVGRSSYEQYFGPGTRLTVT.

In its sample, this clone was seen a few times. CDR3 loop: CATSPRTGWDYGYTF. CDR3 sequence (DNA): TGTGCCACCAGCCCCCGGACAGGGTGGGACTATGGCTACACCTTC. The gene calls are TRBV15 and TRBJ1-2; 8 bases match TRBD1. This CDR3 spans 15 amino acids. V gave up 5 bases and J gave up 3 bases; unmatched junction bases: 8. The germline V gene encodes CDR1 LNHNV and CDR2 YYDKDF (reference sequence).

This clone was observed a handful of times. V usage is TRBV19 and J usage is TRBJ2-7, with TRBD1 as a possible D gene (6 bases). V was shortened by 4 bases and J by 4 bases, with 20 bases between the two germline ends. The CDR3 extends over 16 amino acids. CDR1 is LNHDA and CDR2 is SQIVND in the germline V gene (reference sequence). CDR3 sequence: CASSRSHGGMTYEQYF. The CDR3, as DNA: TGTGCCAGTAGTAGGTCGCATGGGGGCATGACGTACGAGCAGTACTTC.

The genes are TRBV7-2 and TRBJ2-2, with TRBD1 matching 8 bases. Germline CDR1 SGHTA, CDR2 FQGNSA. The junction had 8 bases not matched to a gene; V was cut back by 4 bases and J by 7 bases. This CDR3 contains 15 residues. CDR3 region: CASSSLRGPGGELFF. In DNA form, the CDR3 reads TGTGCCAGCAGCTCTCTCAGGGGGCCGGGCGGGGAGCTGTTTTTT.

The rearrangement links TRBV6-1 to TRBJ2-7, with 7 bases lining up with TRBD1. Per the germline V gene, CDR1 is MNHNS and CDR2 is SASEGT. The V and J ends lost 4 bases and 6 bases, in that order; junction bases with no gene match: 6. The length of the CDR3 is 13 residues. The CDR3 sequence is CASSVDRVGEQYF. DNA for the CDR3: TGTGCCAGCAGTGTCGACAGGGTAGGCGAGCAGTACTTC.

The chain carries TRBV6-8 and TRBJ1-3, with 7 bases fitting TRBD1. V lost 7 bases, J lost 4 bases, and 13 bases stayed unmatched. Germline CDR1 reads MNHGY; CDR2 reads SAAAGT. The CDR3 contains 16 residues. The CDR3 spells CASNLKDRAWGNTIYF. CDR3 sequence (DNA): TGTGCCAGCAACCTCAAAGACAGGGCGTGGGGAAACACCATATATTTT.

The rearrangement links TRBV6-1 to TRBJ1-6, with a weak D call TRBD1 (5 bases). V was shortened by 3 bases and J by 6 bases, with 12 bases between the two germline ends. CDR1 and CDR2 from the germline V gene are MNHNS and SASEGT. There are 15 residues in the CDR3. The CDR3 loop is CASSEATARNSPLHF. CDR3 nucleotide sequence: TGTGCCAGCAGTGAGGCGACAGCTCGTAATTCACCCCTCCACTTT.

The rearrangement uses TRBV5-4 and TRBJ1-1; weak D call: TRBD1 (6 bases). The germline CDR1 and CDR2 sequences are SGHNT and YYREEE (reference sequence). The V end was cut by 6 bases, the J end by 0 bases, with 15 bases between. This CDR3 region has 15 residues. For the CDR3, the DNA is TGTGCCAGCAAGCCGGGGGGGGGCATGAACACTGAAGCTTTCTTT. It codes for CASKPGGGMNTEAFF.

V gene TRBV2 combines with J gene TRBJ1-4; a weak D match, TRBD1 (6 bases). CDR1 and CDR2 from the germline V gene are SNHLY and FYNNEI. The length of the CDR3 is 15 residues. Trimming took off 7 bases at V and 2 bases at J, with 14 bases between the two ends. CDR3 bases: TGTGCCAGCAAGAAACAGGGTAGCACTAATGAAAAACTGTTTTTT. It specifies CASKKQGSTNEKLFF.

The rearrangement uses TRBV27 and TRBJ1-1, with a tentative D call TRBD1 (5 bases). This CDR3 is built from 17 residues. V was trimmed by 4 bases and J by 2 bases, leaving 20 bases between them. The germline V gene encodes CDR1 MNHEY and CDR2 SMNVEV (reference sequence). The CDR3, as DNA: TGTGCCAGCAGTTCGTCGGGGCGGGGAAAGATTAACACTGAAGCTTTCTTT. This translates into CASSSSGRGKINTEAFF.

The CDR3 here is CASSVGQGRVFEKLFF. CDR3 in DNA: TGTGCCAGCAGCGTAGGGCAGGGAAGGGTTTTTGAAAAACTGTTTTTT. This sequence joins TRBV9 and TRBJ1-4, with D possibly matching TRBD1 (5 bases). Germline V lookup: CDR1 SGDLS, CDR2 YYNGEE. The germline V and J ends were trimmed by 0 bases and 7 bases, with 16 bases remaining between them. The CDR3 loop spans 16 amino acids.

The genes are TRBV4-1 and TRBJ2-5, with TRBD1 identical over 11 bases. This CDR3 is 15 amino acids long. The V gene end was trimmed by 4 bases and the J gene end by 3 bases; junction bases not matched to a gene: 4. Looked up from germline, CDR1 is MGHRA and CDR2 is YSYEKL. CDR3 DNA: TGCGCCAGCAGCCGACGGGACAGGGGGGAAGAGACCCAGTACTTC. It translates to CASSRRDRGEETQYF.

The V call is TRBV19, the J call TRBJ1-5; no clear D. Germline CDR1 is LNHDA and CDR2 is SQIVND (reference sequence). The CDR3 contains 14 residues. Trimming took off 4 bases at V and 1 base at J, with 8 bases between the two ends. CDR3 coding DNA: TGTGCCAGTAGTAATACGGGGAGCAATCAGCCCCAGCATTTT. It specifies CASSNTGSNQPQHF.